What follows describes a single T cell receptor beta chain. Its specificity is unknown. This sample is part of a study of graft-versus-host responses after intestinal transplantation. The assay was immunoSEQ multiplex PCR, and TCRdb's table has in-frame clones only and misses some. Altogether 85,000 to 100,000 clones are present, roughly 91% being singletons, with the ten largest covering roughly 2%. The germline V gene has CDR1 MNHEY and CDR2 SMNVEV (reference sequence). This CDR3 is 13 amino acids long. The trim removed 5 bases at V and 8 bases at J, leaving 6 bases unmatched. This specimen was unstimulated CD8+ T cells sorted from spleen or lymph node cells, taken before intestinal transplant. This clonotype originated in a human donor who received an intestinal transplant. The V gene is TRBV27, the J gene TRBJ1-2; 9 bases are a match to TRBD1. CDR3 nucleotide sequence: TGTGCCAGCAGTGGGGACAGGGTGGGAGGCTACACCTTC. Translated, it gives CASSGDRVGGYTF.